This T cell receptor (beta chain) was captured in a study of regulatory T cells in long-lasting Graves disease (dated by TCRdb to the early 2020s). Context from the whole study: Persistent Graves' disease meant more than 5 years of antithyroid drug treatment with TSH receptor autoantibodies that stayed positive. This study used TCR sequencing and RNA sequencing of peripheral blood to compare persistent Graves' disease patients against newly diagnosed Graves' disease patients. The study took place in China and was registered as a clinical trial. A total of around 35 samples underwent TCR sequencing, from about 13 patients with persistent Graves' disease and some 20 patients with newly diagnosed Graves' disease. Antithyroid drugs had been taken for roughly 10 years on average by persistent Graves' disease patients in the clinical cohort.

What the work shows at the level of the full study, not this receptor alone: Peripheral blood alone was examined, since thyroid tissue, which constituted the primary lesion, could not be accessed. Compared with newly diagnosed patients, patients with persistent Graves' disease had lower TCR Shannon entropy and fewer highly expanded clones, which suggests clonal expansion. Persistent disease showed preferential use of TRBV28, TRBJ1-2 and TRBJ2-5, whereas newly diagnosed disease favored TRBV20-1 and TRBJ2-1. More public clonotypes were shared among persistent patients (roughly 2,700) than among newly diagnosed patients (966). Only the TCR beta chain was sequenced and analyzed. The small sample size was acknowledged by the authors as a limitation that may reduce accuracy.

Concerning this clonotype itself: Its antigen has not been determined. The input lacks base qualities; no much larger clone sits a single base away.

Spanning cysteine to phenylalanine, the CDR3 consists of 12 amino acids. The only DNA kept is the CDR3, 36 bases in frame from the first base. Trimming removed 7 bases from V and 3 bases from J, leaving 10 bases between the germline ends. Sequences MNHNS (CDR1) and SASEGT (CDR2) are obtained from the germline V gene. The receptor library was made with multiplex PCR. The run used an Illumina HiSeq 4000. CDR3 regions were amplified by Arm-PCR with iRepertoire HTBI primers to construct TCR beta libraries. Before sequencing, the PCR products went through gel purification. The study's own analysis went as follows. Across samples, approximately 68 TRBV and 13 to 15 TRBJ segments were identified and used for gene usage analysis of CDR3 amino acid clonotypes. COPE and FqMerger were used to merge the filtered high-quality paired reads into contigs. BLAST was used to align contigs to the IMGT TRBV, TRBD and TRBJ reference genes, and CDR3 was defined following IMGT. Highly expanded clones were defined as clonotypes with a frequency above 0.1%. Shannon entropy was used to measure repertoire diversity, and the Gini coefficient was used to measure V-J evenness. A clonotype found in more than one individual was treated as public. TCRdb passed the public sequencing reads through fastp at Q25 and MiXCR, retaining productive beta sequences. Rows with one shared CDR3 protein collapse into an entry with the most common genes and DNA. These V and J calls rely on TCRdb rather than the paper's analysis. Counted in this sample were approximately 400,000 distinct CDR3 sequences; 20% to 25% of them appeared once. The top ten constitute approximately 27% of the sample.

The sample's time point label is to be understood as: persistent/refractory GD, antithyroid drugs over 5 years with positive TRAb. For both TCR sequencing and RNA sequencing, RNA was extracted from PBMCs in TRIzol. The diagnosis of Graves' disease was made according to American Thyroid Association guidelines. Recruitment of patients was carried out at an endocrinology department in Xi'an, China. From each patient, approximately 10 milliliters of peripheral blood was collected into an EDTA anticoagulant tube. PBMCs were isolated by Ficoll Paque Plus density gradient separation without further T cell sorting. An Agilent 2100 Bioanalyzer and agarose gel were used to check RNA quality, and a NanoDrop 2000 was used to measure RNA concentration.

The sequencing used peripheral blood mononuclear cells (PBMCs), collected when the disease was refractory, from a patient treated with antithyroid drugs. This TCR derives from a woman between 40 and 50 years old with Graves disease. Donor details come from another sample of the same person, matched by shared clones. Rearrangement joined TRBV6-1 to TRBJ2-7; the D gene lacks a confident call. The DNA sequence is as follows: TGTGCCAGCACGGACGGAATCTACGAGCAGTACTTC. The resulting protein is CASTDGIYEQYF.